The entry below gives a single TCR beta chain sequence along with its context. This entry is derived from a study of blood T cells in healthy people across ages. CDR3 length: 13 residues. Germline V gene sequence: CDR1 SGHDN, CDR2 FVKESK. A second PCR, run for about 7 to 11 cycles, used a sample-barcoded 5' primer plus a J-beta primer mix. Sequencing of every sample gave 2.5 million or more CDR3-containing paired-end reads. TCRdb reprocessed the 5' RACE reads with MiXCR, giving one entry per CDR3 protein. The table has about 720,000 distinct CDR3 sequences, approximately 21% seen once. This sequence joins TRBV14 and TRBJ2-7; the D call may be TRBD1 or TRBD2 (5 bases each). The J call may be mistaken, given a closer DNA end match to TRBJ2-1. The specimen sequenced was blood. The sequence derives from a man aged 65 to 79 in good health. CDR3 nucleotides: TGTGCCAGCAGCCAAGATTATGGGGGAGCGCAGTTCTTC. Protein product: CASSQDYGGAQFF.